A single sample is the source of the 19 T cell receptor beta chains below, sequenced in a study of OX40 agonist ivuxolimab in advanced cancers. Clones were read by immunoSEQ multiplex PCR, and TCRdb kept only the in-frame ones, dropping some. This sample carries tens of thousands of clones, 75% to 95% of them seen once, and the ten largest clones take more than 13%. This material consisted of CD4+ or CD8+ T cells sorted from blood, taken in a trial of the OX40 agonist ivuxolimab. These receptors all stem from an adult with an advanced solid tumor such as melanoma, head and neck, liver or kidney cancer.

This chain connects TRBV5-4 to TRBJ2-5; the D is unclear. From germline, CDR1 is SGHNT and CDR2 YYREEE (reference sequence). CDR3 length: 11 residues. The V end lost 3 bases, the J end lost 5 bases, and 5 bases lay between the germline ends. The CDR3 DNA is TGTGCCAGCAGCTGGCGGGAGACCCAGTACTTC. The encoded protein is CASSWRETQYF.

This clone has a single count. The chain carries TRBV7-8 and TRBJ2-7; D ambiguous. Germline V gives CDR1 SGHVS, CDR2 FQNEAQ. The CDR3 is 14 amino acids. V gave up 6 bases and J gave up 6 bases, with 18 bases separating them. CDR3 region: CASSPSGSPGEQYF. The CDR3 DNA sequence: TGTGCCAGCAGTCCATCCGGGTCCCCCGGCGAGCAGTACTTC.

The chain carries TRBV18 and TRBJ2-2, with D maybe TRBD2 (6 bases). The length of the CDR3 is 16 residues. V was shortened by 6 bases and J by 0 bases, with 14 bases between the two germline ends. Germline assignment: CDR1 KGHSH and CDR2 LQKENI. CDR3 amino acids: CASSRGYGPNTGELFF. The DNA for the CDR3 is TGTGCCAGCTCCCGGGGGTATGGCCCGAACACCGGGGAGCTGTTTTTT. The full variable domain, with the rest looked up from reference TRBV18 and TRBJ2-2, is NAGVMQNPRHLVRRRGQEARLRCSPMKGHSHVYWYRQLPEEGLKFMVYLQKENIIDESGMPKERFSAEFPKEGPSILRIQQVVRGDSAAYFCASSRGYGPNTGELFFGEGSRLTVL.

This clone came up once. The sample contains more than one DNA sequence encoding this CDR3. The chain's CDR3 is CASSPPSTDTQYF. Written as DNA, the CDR3 is TGTGCCAGCTCACCACCGAGCACAGATACGCAGTATTTT. The chain joins TRBV18 to TRBJ2-3; D not certain. The CDR3 contains 13 residues. Germline loops: CDR1 KGHSH, CDR2 LQKENI. Trimming removed 0 bases from V and 0 bases from J, with 1 base in between.

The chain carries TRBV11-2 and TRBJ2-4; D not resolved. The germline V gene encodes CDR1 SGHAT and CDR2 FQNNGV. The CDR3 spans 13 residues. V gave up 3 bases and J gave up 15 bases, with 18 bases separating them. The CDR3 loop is CASSFDRAPVLYF. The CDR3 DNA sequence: TGTGCCAGCAGCTTTGACCGGGCCCCCGTTCTGTACTTC.

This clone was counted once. CDR3 in DNA: TGTGCCAGCAGCAAGACTAGCGTAACGAACACCGGGGAGCTGTTTTTT. This translates into CASSKTSVTNTGELFF. The chain combines TRBV7-9 with TRBJ2-2, with 8 bases fitting TRBD2. The junction had 5 bases not matched to a gene; V was cut back by 5 bases and J by 0 bases. Germline CDR1 and CDR2: SEHNR and FQNEAQ (reference sequence). The CDR3 totals 16 residues.

DNA for the CDR3: TGTGCCAGCACAAATCCGGGACAGGGACACAATGAGCAGTTCTTC. It translates to CASTNPGQGHNEQFF. The rearrangement uses TRBV28 and TRBJ2-1; 9 bases are shared with TRBD1. The CDR3 covers 15 residues. Trimming at V came to 7 bases and at J to 5 bases, leaving 9 bases not matched to a gene. CDR1 is MDHEN, CDR2 SYDVKM, per germline.

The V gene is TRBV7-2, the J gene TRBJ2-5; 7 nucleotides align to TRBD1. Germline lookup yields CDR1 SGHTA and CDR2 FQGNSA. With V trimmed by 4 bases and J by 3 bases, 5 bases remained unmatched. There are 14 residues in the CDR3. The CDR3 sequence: CASSYSGTEETQYF. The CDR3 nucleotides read TGTGCCAGCAGCTACTCCGGGACAGAAGAGACCCAGTACTTC.

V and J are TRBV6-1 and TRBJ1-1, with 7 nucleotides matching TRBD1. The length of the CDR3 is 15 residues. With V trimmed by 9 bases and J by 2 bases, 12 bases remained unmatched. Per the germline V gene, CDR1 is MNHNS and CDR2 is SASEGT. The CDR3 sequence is CASKWRGQGNTEAFF. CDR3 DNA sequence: TGTGCCAGTAAGTGGAGGGGGCAAGGAAACACTGAAGCTTTCTTT.

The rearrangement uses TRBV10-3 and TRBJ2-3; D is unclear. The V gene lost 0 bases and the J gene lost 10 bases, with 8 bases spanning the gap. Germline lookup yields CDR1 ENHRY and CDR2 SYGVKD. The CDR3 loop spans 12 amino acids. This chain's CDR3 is CAISESLSSQYF. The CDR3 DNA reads TGTGCCATCAGTGAGTCTCTAAGTTCGCAGTATTTT.

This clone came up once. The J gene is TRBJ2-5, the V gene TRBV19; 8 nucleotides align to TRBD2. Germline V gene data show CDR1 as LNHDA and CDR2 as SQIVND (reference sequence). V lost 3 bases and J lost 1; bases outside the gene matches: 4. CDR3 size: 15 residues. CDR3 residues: CASSISGRGQETQYF. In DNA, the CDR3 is TGTGCCAGTAGTATCAGCGGGAGAGGCCAAGAGACCCAGTACTTC.

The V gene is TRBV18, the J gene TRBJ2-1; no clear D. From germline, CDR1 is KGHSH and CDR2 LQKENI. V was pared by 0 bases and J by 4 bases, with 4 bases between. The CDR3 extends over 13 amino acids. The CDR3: CASSPPDYNEQFF. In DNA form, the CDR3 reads TGTGCCAGCTCACCACCGGATTACAATGAGCAGTTCTTC.

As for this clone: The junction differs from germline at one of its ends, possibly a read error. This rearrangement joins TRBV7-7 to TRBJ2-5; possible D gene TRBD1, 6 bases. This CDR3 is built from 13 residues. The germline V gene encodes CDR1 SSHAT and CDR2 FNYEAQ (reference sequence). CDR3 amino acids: CASSATGLETQYF. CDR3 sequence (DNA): TGTGCTAGCAGCGCTACAGGGTTGGAGACCCAGTACTTC.

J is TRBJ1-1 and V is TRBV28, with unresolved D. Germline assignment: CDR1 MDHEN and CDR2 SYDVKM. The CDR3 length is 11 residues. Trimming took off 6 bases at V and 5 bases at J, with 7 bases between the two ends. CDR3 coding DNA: TGTGCCAGCAGGGGAGGAACTGAAGCTTTCTTT. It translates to CASRGGTEAFF.

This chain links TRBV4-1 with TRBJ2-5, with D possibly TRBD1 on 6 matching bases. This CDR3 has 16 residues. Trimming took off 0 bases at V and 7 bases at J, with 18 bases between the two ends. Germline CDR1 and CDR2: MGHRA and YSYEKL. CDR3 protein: CASSQETGGAKGTQYF. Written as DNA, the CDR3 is TGCGCCAGCAGCCAAGAGACAGGAGGTGCCAAGGGGACCCAGTACTTC.

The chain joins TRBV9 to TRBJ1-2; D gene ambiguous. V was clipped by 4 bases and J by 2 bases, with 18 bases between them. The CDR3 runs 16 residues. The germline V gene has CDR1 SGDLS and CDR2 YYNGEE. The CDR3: CASSSPLGRANYGYTF. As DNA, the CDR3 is TGTGCCAGCAGCTCTCCCCTAGGCAGAGCCAACTATGGCTACACCTTC.

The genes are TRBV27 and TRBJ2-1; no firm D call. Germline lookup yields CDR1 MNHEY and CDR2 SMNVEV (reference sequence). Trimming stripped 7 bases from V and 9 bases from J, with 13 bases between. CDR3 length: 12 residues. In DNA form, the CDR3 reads TGTGCCAGCAAGCCTTTTTCTGGTGAGCAGTTCTTC. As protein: CASKPFSGEQFF.

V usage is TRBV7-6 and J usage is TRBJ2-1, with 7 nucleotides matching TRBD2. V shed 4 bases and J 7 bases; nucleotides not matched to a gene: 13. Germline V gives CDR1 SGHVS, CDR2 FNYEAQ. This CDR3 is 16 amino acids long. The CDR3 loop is CASSSALAPGRNEQFF. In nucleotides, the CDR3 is TGTGCCAGCAGCTCAGCACTAGCGCCCGGTAGGAATGAGCAGTTCTTC. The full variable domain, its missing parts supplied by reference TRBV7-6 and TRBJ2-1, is GAGVSQSPRYKVTKRGQDVALRCDPISGHVSLYWYRQALGQGPEFLTYFNYEAQQDKSGLPNDRFSAERPEGSISTLTIQRTEQRDSAMYRCASSSALAPGRNEQFFGPGTRLTVL.

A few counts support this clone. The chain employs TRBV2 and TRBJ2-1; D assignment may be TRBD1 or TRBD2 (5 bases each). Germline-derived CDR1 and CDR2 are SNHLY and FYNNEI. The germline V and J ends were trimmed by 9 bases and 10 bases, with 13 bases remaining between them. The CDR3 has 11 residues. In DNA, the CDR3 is TGTGCCAGGGCCTTGGGGGACGAGCAGTTCTTC. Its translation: CARALGDEQFF.